This entry lists 5 T cell receptor beta chains sequenced from one sample in a study of blood T cell repertoires in COVID-19. The data were produced by immunoSEQ multiplex PCR, yet TCRdb's version contains in-frame clones alone and is incomplete. The sample carries about 270,000 clones, 85% recorded once. Source material: PBMCs or T cells enriched from blood (not recorded which). These receptor sequences come from a woman in her fifties or sixties with acute COVID-19.

The chain uses TRBV13 and TRBJ1-1; maybe TRBD1 (5 bases). This CDR3 has 14 residues. Germline-derived CDR1 and CDR2 are PRHDT and FYEKMQ (reference sequence). The V end was cut by 0 bases, the J end by 5 bases, with 10 bases between. The CDR3 nucleotides read TGTGCCAGCAGCTTAGGGAGACAGCAGACTGAAGCTTTCTTT. This codes for CASSLGRQQTEAFF.

The chain recombines TRBV7-2 with TRBJ2-3, with 10 nucleotides matching TRBD1. The CDR3 has 15 residues. The J segment lost 5 bases and the V segment lost 7 bases, leaving 9 bases of the junction unmatched. Per the germline V gene, CDR1 is SGHTA and CDR2 is FQGNSA. This CDR3 reads CASTDRGRTGDTQYF. The CDR3 nucleotides read TGTGCCAGCACCGACAGGGGGCGGACTGGAGATACGCAGTATTTT.

V gene TRBV19 combines with J gene TRBJ2-7, with a weak D call TRBD2 (5 bases). This CDR3 is 11 amino acids long. Trimming took off 6 bases at V and 4 bases at J, with 7 bases between the two ends. Germline-derived CDR1 and CDR2 are LNHDA and SQIVND (reference sequence). The CDR3 is CASRSGYEQYF. CDR3 coding DNA: TGTGCCAGTAGATCGGGGTACGAGCAGTACTTC.

The chain links TRBV15 to TRBJ2-7; 11 bases line up with TRBD1. In germline, CDR1 is LNHNV, CDR2 YYDKDF (reference sequence). The length of the CDR3 is 16 residues. V lost 1 base and J lost 3; bases outside the gene matches: 5. CDR3 residues: CATSRAAGQGVYEQYF. The CDR3 nucleotides read TGTGCCACCAGCAGAGCCGCGGGACAGGGGGTCTACGAGCAGTACTTC.

The gene calls are TRBV9 and TRBJ2-1; a possible D gene is TRBD1 (6 bases). The CDR3 is 16 residues long. Deletions cut 4 bases from V and 0 bases from J, with 14 bases between. Germline loops: CDR1 SGDLS, CDR2 YYNGEE. The CDR3 is CASSPYMGASYNEQFF. Written as DNA, the CDR3 is TGTGCCAGCAGCCCATACATGGGGGCCTCCTACAATGAGCAGTTCTTC.